Below are 18 T cell receptor beta chains sequenced from a single sample in a study of post-analysis software for immune sequencing data. These TCRs' antigens remain unknown. Included in the TCR beta cDNA libraries were unique molecular identifiers. MiXCR was run by TCRdb on the PCR reads, yielding one entry per CDR3 protein. The sample shows about 540,000 distinct CDR3 sequences, 30% to 40% of them seen only once. Whole-study findings and limits: Elevated frequency relative to controls characterized four or five TRBV segments in patients, TRBV5-6, TRBV5-1 and TRBV20-1 among them.

The material sequenced was blood. The source is a girl aged 2 to 17 with multiple sclerosis.

V is TRBV6-5 and J is TRBJ2-1; 9 nucleotides align to TRBD1. Germline V gives CDR1 MNHEY, CDR2 SVGAGI. The J segment lost 4 bases and the V segment lost 2 bases, leaving 3 bases of the junction unmatched. The CDR3 extends over 15 amino acids. The CDR3 nucleotides are TGTGCCAGCAGTTACACCGGGACAGGGTACAATGAGCAGTTCTTC. Translating it yields CASSYTGTGYNEQFF.

CDR3: CASRGTKSTDTQYF. CDR3 sequence (DNA): TGTGCCAGCAGGGGGACTAAGAGCACAGATACGCAGTATTTT. The genes are TRBV7-9 and TRBJ2-3; 7 bases are shared with TRBD2. Germline values: CDR1 SEHNR, CDR2 FQNEAQ (reference sequence). The CDR3 sequence is 14 residues long. V was clipped by 6 bases and J by 0 bases; unmatched bases: 3.

The chain couples TRBV7-9 to TRBJ1-1, with D possibly being TRBD1 (5 bases). Germline values: CDR1 SEHNR, CDR2 FQNEAQ (reference sequence). V was shortened by 4 bases and J by 6 bases, with 12 bases between the two germline ends. There are 13 residues in the CDR3. The CDR3 region has the DNA TGTGCCAGCAGCTCGTCGGCGGGGGCTGAAGCTTTCTTT. Amino acid sequence: CASSSSAGAEAFF.

This chain joins TRBV20-1 and TRBJ2-1; D is uncertain. In germline, CDR1 is DFQATT, CDR2 SNEGSKA (reference sequence). The CDR3 has 14 amino acids. V lost 0 bases and J 3 bases, leaving 9 bases between the germline ends. In DNA form, the CDR3 reads TGCAGTGCTAGAGATCTAGTCTTCTACAATGAGCAGTTCTTC. Encoded protein: CSARDLVFYNEQFF.

The genes are TRBV5-1 and TRBJ2-5; the D gene is possibly TRBD2 (6 bases). The germline CDR1 and CDR2 sequences are SGHRS and YFSETQ. This CDR3 contains 13 residues. V was clipped by 6 bases and J by 4 bases, with 13 bases between them. Here the CDR3 reads CASKTGDGETQYF. The CDR3 coding sequence is TGCGCCAGCAAGACGGGGGACGGAGAGACCCAGTACTTC.

This clonotype was recorded a few times. This chain uses TRBV6-5 with TRBJ2-4; D is ambiguous. The CDR3 covers 15 residues. V shed 8 bases and J shed 0 bases, with 14 bases lying between them. Germline V lookup: CDR1 MNHEY, CDR2 SVGAGI. In DNA, the CDR3 is TGTGCCAGCCGACGACTCGGCCTAGCCAAAAACATTCAGTACTTC. The encoded protein is CASRRLGLAKNIQYF.

The chain joins TRBV3-1 to TRBJ1-5, with TRBD1 identical over 7 bases. The germline V gene has CDR1 LGHDT and CDR2 YNNKEL (reference sequence). This CDR3 is built from 18 residues. The V segment lost 1 base and the J segment 3 bases; nucleotides outside the gene matches: 12. Here the CDR3 DNA reads TGTGCCAGCAGCCAAGGGAGGGACAGCCCCCTCCTCAATCAGCCCCAGCATTTT. Encoded protein: CASSQGRDSPLLNQPQHF.

The chain links TRBV10-3 to TRBJ2-6; D unclear. V lost 2 bases and J lost 0, with 11 bases in between. Germline assignment: CDR1 ENHRY and CDR2 SYGVKD. CDR3 length equals 17 residues. The CDR3 protein is CAISEPPISSGANVLTF. Here the CDR3 DNA reads TGTGCCATCAGTGAGCCCCCGATCTCCTCTGGGGCCAACGTCCTGACTTTC.

V is TRBV11-2 and J is TRBJ2-3; tentative D call: TRBD1 (6 bases). The V end was cut by 3 bases, the J end by 2 bases, with 12 bases between. Germline-derived CDR1 and CDR2 are SGHAT and FQNNGV. The CDR3 runs 15 residues. The DNA of the CDR3 is TGTGCCAGCAGCTTCGACAGGTGGTCCACAGATACGCAGTATTTT. Translated, it gives CASSFDRWSTDTQYF.

On this clonotype itself: Just one base apart from a much larger clone, this may be a read error. The J gene is TRBJ2-1, the V gene TRBV9; D perhaps matches TRBD2 (5 bases). CDR3 length equals 13 residues. Germline lookup yields CDR1 SGDLS and CDR2 YYNGEE. V was pared by 0 bases and J by 7 bases, with 8 bases between. CDR3 protein: CASSVGPGNEQFF. In DNA form, the CDR3 reads TGTGCCAGCAGCGTAGGTCCGGGGAATGAGCAGTTCTTC.

This clonotype was picked up many times. The CDR3: CASSNSGHEQYF. CDR3 sequence (DNA): TGTGCCAGCTCAAACTCGGGGCACGAGCAGTACTTC. The J gene is TRBJ2-7, the V gene TRBV6-2 or TRBV6-3; perhaps D is TRBD1 or TRBD2 (5 bases each). Germline V gene lookup returns CDR1 MNHEY and CDR2 SVGEGT. CDR3 length equals 12 residues. V shed 8 bases and J shed 5 bases, with 13 bases lying between them.

The J gene is TRBJ2-3, the V gene TRBV11-2; tentatively, D is TRBD2 (5 bases). The CDR3 sequence is 15 residues long. V was trimmed by 3 bases and J by 3 bases, leaving 13 bases between them. Germline V gives CDR1 SGHAT, CDR2 FQNNGV. CDR3 amino acids: CASSFEGLTTDTQYF. The CDR3 bases are TGTGCCAGCAGCTTCGAGGGTTTGACGACAGATACGCAGTATTTT.

V and J are TRBV20-1 and TRBJ1-1; D perhaps matches TRBD1 (5 bases). Germline-derived CDR1 and CDR2 are DFQATT and SNEGSKA (reference sequence). The CDR3 length is 13 residues. V was trimmed by 5 bases and J by 1 base, leaving 11 bases between them. The CDR3 region is CSAVLQGNTEAFF. In DNA, the CDR3 is TGCAGTGCTGTCCTCCAGGGGAACACTGAAGCTTTCTTT.

The chain recombines TRBV20-1 with TRBJ2-3, with D possibly being TRBD2 (7 bases). The CDR3 is 12 amino acids. Germline assignment: CDR1 DFQATT and CDR2 SNEGSKA (reference sequence). Trimming removed 7 bases at V and 2 bases at J, with 10 bases between. As DNA, the CDR3 is TGCAGTGAGGGGGGGTCCACAGATACGCAGTATTTT. This encodes CSEGGSTDTQYF.

Comment on this clonotype: This may be a read error, as it is one base from a much larger clone. The rearrangement joins TRBV6-4 to TRBJ1-2, with 7 bases matching TRBD1. This CDR3 has 17 amino acids. Trimming removed 11 bases from V and 6 bases from J; junction bases left unmatched: 24. Per the germline V gene, CDR1 is MRHNA and CDR2 is SNTAGT. Here the CDR3 reads CAGGTKGERGTDNGYTF. DNA for the CDR3: TGTGCCGGAGGGACGAAGGGCGAGCGGGGGACAGACAATGGCTACACCTTC.

In this sample, this clonotype turned up a few times. This chain links TRBV20-1 with TRBJ1-1; D may be TRBD1 (5 bases). Trimming stripped 5 bases from V and 8 bases from J, with 15 bases between. Germline loops: CDR1 DFQATT, CDR2 SNEGSKA (reference sequence). This CDR3 is built from 12 residues. This CDR3 is CSAPTGGTEAFF. For the CDR3, the DNA is TGCAGTGCTCCGACCGGGGGGACCGAAGCTTTCTTT.

There are a few counts of this clonotype. The chain uses TRBV6-1 and TRBJ1-5, with D hard to call. This CDR3 is 12 amino acids long. V lost 5 bases to trimming and J lost 7 bases, with 9 bases between them. The germline V gene encodes CDR1 MNHNS and CDR2 SASEGT. CDR3 sequence: CASSPQRQPQHF. For the CDR3, the DNA is TGTGCCAGCAGTCCGCAGCGGCAGCCCCAGCATTTT.

The V call is TRBV15, the J call TRBJ1-2; D remains ambiguous. CDR1 and CDR2 (germline): LNHNV, YYDKDF (reference sequence). The CDR3 consists of 14 residues. V lost 0 bases and J lost 7, with 12 bases in between. The CDR3 DNA reads TGTGCCACCAGCAGAGATTGGGAAGGCTCTGGCTACACCTTC. Protein: CATSRDWEGSGYTF.